This T cell receptor beta chain was retrieved from a study of shared clonotypes between healthy human individuals. The V end was cut by 2 bases, the J end by 10 bases, with 12 bases between. The V gene's germline CDR1 is SEHNR and CDR2 FQNEAQ (reference sequence). CDR3 length: 13 amino acids. The assay was immunoSEQ multiplex PCR, and TCRdb's table has in-frame clones only and misses some. The sample records around 430,000 clones, 79% being singletons. V gene TRBV7-9 combines with J gene TRBJ2-1; D possibly matches TRBD1 or TRBD2 (5 bases each). The TCR comes from a middle-aged woman in good health. Some clones in this sample may be carry-over from other donors' samples. The sample was PBMCs. Here the CDR3 DNA reads TGTGCCAGCAGCTTATCCGGGGCAAGGGAGCAGTTCTTC. Protein sequence: CASSLSGAREQFF.